The 2 T cell receptor beta chains below all came from one sample that was sequenced in a study of blood T cell repertoires in COVID-19. The table came from immunoSEQ multiplex PCR; TCRdb's copy has only in-frame clones and leaves some out. The repertoire holds some 69,000 clones, with 75% to 90% as singletons. Sequenced material: peripheral blood. The receptor source for this set is an elderly man with active or convalescent COVID-19.

The genes are TRBV2 and TRBJ2-3; D is possibly TRBD1 (6 bases). The CDR3 runs 13 residues. V lost 6 bases, J lost 6 bases, and 13 bases lay in between. Germline-derived CDR1 and CDR2 are SNHLY and FYNNEI. CDR3 DNA sequence: TGTGCCAGCAGCGTTACAGGGCCCGATACGCAGTATTTT. This codes for CASSVTGPDTQYF. The variable domain in full, with the rest retrieved from reference TRBV2 and TRBJ2-3, is EPEVTQTPSHQVTQMGQEVILRCVPISNHLYFYWYRQILGQKVEFLVSFYNNEISEKSEIFDDQFSVERPDGSNFTLKIRSTKLEDSAMYFCASSVTGPDTQYFGPGTRLTVL.

This chain joins TRBV5-6 and TRBJ1-2; D might be TRBD1 (5 bases). This CDR3 has 14 residues. Germline lookup yields CDR1 SGHDT and CDR2 YYEEEE. Trimming shortened V by 4 bases and J by 0 bases, and 10 bases separated the two germline ends. CDR3 residues: CASSPKTANYGYTF. The CDR3 coding sequence is TGTGCCAGCAGCCCGAAGACAGCTAACTATGGCTACACCTTC.